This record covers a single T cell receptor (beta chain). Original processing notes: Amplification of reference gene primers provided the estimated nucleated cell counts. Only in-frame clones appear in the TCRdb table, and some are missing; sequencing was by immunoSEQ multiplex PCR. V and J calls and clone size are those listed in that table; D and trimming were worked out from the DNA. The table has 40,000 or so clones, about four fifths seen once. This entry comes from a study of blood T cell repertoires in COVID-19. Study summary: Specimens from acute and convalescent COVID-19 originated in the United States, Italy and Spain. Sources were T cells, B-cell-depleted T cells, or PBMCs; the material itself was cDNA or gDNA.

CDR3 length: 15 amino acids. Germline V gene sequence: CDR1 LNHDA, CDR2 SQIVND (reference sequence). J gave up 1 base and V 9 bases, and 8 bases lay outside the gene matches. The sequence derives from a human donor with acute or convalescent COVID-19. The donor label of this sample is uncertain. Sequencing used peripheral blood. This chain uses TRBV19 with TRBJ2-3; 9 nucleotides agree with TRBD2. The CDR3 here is CASREQRGGTDTQYF. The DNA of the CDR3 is TGTGCCAGCCGTGAACAGCGGGGGGGCACAGATACGCAGTATTTT.